This TCR beta chain was identified in a study of blood T cell repertoires in COVID-19. Study-level background: COVID-19 samples collected from the United States, Italy and Spain covered acute and convalescent phases.

V gave up 3 bases and J gave up 0 bases; unmatched junction bases: 3. Per the germline V gene, CDR1 is LGHDT and CDR2 is YNNKEL (reference sequence). This CDR3 is built from 15 residues. Profiled with immunoSEQ multiplex PCR; TCRdb holds only in-frame clones, not every one. Here the sample spans 95,000 to 150,000 clones, 84% being singletons. The receptor was derived from a young woman who had recovered from COVID-19. The chain links TRBV3-1 (or the pseudogene TRBV3-2) to TRBJ2-7; TRBD1 aligns across 9 bases. Source material: PBMCs or T cells enriched from blood (not recorded which). This chain's CDR3 is CASSHRDRASYEQYF. The DNA of the CDR3 is TGTGCCAGCAGCCACCGGGACAGGGCCTCCTACGAGCAGTACTTC.